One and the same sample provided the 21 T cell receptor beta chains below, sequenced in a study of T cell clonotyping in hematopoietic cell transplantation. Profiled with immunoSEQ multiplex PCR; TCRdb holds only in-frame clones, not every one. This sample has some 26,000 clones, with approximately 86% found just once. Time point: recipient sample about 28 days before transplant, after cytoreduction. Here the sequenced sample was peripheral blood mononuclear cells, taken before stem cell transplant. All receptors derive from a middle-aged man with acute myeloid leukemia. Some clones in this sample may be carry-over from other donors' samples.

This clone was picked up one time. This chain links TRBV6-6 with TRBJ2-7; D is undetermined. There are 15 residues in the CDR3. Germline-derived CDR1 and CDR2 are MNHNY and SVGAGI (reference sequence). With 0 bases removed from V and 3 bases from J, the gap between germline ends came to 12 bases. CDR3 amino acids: CASSYSFDIIYEQYF. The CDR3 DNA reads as TGTGCCAGCAGTTACTCGTTTGACATTATCTACGAGCAGTACTTC.

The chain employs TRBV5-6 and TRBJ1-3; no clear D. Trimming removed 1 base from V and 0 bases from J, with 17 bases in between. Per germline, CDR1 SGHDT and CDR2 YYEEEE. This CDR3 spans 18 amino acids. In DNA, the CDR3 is TGTGCCAGCAGCTTGAGTAGTTCCTGGGAATACTCTGGAAACACCATATATTTT. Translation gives CASSLSSSWEYSGNTIYF.

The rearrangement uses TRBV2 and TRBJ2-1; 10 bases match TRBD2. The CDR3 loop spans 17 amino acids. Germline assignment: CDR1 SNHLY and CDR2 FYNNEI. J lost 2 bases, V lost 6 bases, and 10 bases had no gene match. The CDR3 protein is CASRPGSSGGPYNEQFF. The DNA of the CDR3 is TGTGCCAGCAGGCCTGGATCTAGCGGGGGCCCCTACAATGAGCAGTTCTTC.

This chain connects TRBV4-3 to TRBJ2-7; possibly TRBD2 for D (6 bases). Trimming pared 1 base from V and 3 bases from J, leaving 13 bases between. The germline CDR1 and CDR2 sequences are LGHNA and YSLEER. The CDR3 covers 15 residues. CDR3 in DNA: TGCGCCAGCAGCCAAGGGACGCGAGCGGGCTACGAGCAGTACTTC. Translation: CASSQGTRAGYEQYF.

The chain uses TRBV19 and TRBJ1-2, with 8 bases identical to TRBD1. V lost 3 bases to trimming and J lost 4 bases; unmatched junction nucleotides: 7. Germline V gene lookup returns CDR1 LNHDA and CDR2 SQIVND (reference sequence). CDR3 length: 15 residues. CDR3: CASSMGQVELYGYTF. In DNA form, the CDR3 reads TGTGCCAGTAGTATGGGACAGGTAGAACTCTATGGCTACACCTTC.

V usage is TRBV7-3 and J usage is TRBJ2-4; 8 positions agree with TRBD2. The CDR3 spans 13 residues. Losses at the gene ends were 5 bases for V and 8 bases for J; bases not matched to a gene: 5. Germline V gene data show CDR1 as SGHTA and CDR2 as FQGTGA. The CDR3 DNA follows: TGTGCCAGCAGCACTAGCGGTGGGGACATTCAGTACTTC. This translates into CASSTSGGDIQYF.

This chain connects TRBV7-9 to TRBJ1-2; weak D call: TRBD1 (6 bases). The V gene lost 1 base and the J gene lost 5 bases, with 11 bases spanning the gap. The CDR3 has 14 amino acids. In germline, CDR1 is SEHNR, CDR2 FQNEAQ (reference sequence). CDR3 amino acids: CASSLEVGAYGYTF. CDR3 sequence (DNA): TGTGCCAGCAGCTTAGAGGTGGGGGCTTATGGCTACACCTTC.

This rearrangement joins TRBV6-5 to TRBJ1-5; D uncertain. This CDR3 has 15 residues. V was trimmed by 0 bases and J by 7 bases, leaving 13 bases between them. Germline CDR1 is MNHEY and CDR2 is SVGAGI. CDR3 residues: CASSYSSELRQPQHF. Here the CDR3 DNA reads TGTGCCAGCAGTTACTCGTCCGAGTTGCGACAGCCCCAGCATTTT.

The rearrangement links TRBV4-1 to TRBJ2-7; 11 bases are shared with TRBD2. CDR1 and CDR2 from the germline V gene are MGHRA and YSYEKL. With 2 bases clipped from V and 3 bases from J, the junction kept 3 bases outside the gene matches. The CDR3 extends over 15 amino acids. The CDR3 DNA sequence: TGCGCCAGCAGCCAAACTCTAGCGGGAGGCTACGAGCAGTACTTC. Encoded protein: CASSQTLAGGYEQYF.

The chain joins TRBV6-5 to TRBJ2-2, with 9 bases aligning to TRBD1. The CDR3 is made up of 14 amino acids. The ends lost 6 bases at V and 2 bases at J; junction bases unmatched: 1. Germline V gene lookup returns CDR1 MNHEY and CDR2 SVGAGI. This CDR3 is CASRDRGNTGELFF. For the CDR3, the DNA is TGTGCCAGCAGGGACAGGGGTAACACCGGGGAGCTGTTTTTT.

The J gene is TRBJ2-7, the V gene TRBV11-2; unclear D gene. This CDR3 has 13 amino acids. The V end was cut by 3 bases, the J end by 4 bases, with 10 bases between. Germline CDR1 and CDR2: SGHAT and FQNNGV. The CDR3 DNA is TGTGCCAGCAGCTTGAAAATTGAGTACGAGCAGTACTTC. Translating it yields CASSLKIEYEQYF.

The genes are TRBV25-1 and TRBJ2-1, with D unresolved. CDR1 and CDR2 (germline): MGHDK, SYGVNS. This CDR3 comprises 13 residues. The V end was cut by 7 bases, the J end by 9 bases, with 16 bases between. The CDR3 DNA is TGTGCCAGCAACCACCCCCTGCGGAGTGAGCAGTTCTTC. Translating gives CASNHPLRSEQFF.

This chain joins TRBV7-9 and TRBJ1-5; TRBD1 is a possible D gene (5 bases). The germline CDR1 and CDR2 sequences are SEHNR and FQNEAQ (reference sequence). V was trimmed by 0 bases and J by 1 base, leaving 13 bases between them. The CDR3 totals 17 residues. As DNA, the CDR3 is TGTGCCAGCAGCTTAGCCGGGGCTGGCAGGAGCAATCAGCCCCAGCATTTT. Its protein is CASSLAGAGRSNQPQHF.

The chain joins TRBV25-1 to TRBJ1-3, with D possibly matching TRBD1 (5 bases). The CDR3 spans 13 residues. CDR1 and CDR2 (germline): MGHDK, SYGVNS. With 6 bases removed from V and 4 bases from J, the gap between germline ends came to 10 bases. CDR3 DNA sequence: TGTGCCAGCAGCAGGGTAGGAGGAAACACCATATATTTT. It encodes CASSRVGGNTIYF.

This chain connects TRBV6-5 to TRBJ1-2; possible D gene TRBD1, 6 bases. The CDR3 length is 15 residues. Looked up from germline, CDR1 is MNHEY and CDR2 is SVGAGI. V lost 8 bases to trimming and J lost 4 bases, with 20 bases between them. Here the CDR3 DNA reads TGTGCCAGCGGACCCCCAGGGGCCCAAATCTATGGCTACACCTTC. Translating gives CASGPPGAQIYGYTF.

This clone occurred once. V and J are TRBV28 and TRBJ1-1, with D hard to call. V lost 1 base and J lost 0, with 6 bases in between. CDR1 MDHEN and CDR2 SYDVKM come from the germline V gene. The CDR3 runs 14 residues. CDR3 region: CASSLSGLNTEAFF. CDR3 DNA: TGTGCCAGCAGTTTATCAGGACTGAACACTGAAGCTTTCTTT.

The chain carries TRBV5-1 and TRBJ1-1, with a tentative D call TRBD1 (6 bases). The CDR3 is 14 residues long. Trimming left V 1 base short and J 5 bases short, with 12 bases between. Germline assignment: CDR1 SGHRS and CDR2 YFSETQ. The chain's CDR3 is CASSLINRDTEAFF. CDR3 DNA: TGCGCCAGCAGCTTGATCAACAGGGATACTGAAGCTTTCTTT.

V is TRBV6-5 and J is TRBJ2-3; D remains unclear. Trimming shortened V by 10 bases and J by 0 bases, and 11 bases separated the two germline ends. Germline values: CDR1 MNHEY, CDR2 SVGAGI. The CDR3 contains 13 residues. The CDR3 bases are TGTGCCACCCGGGCAACGAGCACAGATACGCAGTATTTT. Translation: CATRATSTDTQYF.

The CDR3 spells CASSGRWLNTGELFF. CDR3 sequence (DNA): TGTGCCAGCAGCGGACGATGGTTGAACACCGGGGAGCTGTTTTTT. The chain links TRBV7-2 to TRBJ2-2, with D unresolved. V dropped 5 bases and J dropped 1 base, with 11 bases sitting between them. The CDR3 totals 15 residues. CDR1 SGHTA and CDR2 FQGNSA come from the germline V gene.

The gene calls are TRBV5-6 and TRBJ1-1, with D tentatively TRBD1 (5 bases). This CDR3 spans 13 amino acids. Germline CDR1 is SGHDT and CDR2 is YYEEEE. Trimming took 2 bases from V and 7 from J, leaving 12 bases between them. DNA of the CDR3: TGTGCCAGCAGCTTAGGTATCGGGGGTGAAGCTTTCTTT. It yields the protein CASSLGIGGEAFF.

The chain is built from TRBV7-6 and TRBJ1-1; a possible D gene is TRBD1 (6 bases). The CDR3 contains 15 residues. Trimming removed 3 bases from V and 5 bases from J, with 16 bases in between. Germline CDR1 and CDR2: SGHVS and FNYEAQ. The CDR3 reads CASSLGWGGGTEAFF. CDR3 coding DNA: TGTGCCAGCAGCTTGGGCTGGGGGGGCGGGACTGAAGCTTTCTTT.